The 30 T cell receptor beta chains below were found in one sample sequenced in a study of blood T cell repertoires in COVID-19. Measured with immunoSEQ multiplex PCR; TCRdb has only the in-frame clones, and not every one. The data contain over 120,000 clones, around nine tenths of them seen just once; the ten biggest clones take up approximately 1.5%. The source material was peripheral blood. Receptors were obtained from a woman in her forties or fifties with acute or convalescent COVID-19.

There are a few counts of this clone. V is TRBV3-1 (or the pseudogene TRBV3-2) and J is TRBJ2-7; a possible D gene is TRBD2 (6 bases). The CDR3 covers 13 residues. Trimming cost V 4 bases and J 2 bases, with 9 bases left between them. In germline, CDR1 is LGHDT, CDR2 YNNKEL (reference sequence). CDR3 protein: CASSPSETYEQYF. CDR3 coding DNA: TGTGCCAGCAGCCCTAGCGAGACCTACGAGCAGTACTTC.

The CDR3 is CASSNILRDRGLGEQYF. As DNA, the CDR3 is TGTGCCAGCAGCAATATCCTCCGGGACAGGGGGCTGGGGGAGCAGTACTTC. This chain connects TRBV21-1 to TRBJ2-7; the D call of TRBD1 is as the table states it, not checked on the DNA. TRBV21-1 represents a pseudogene. The CDR3 consists of 17 residues.

V usage is TRBV27 and J usage is TRBJ2-7, with 8 bases fitting TRBD1. The CDR3 length is 13 residues. Germline lookup yields CDR1 MNHEY and CDR2 SMNVEV (reference sequence). Germline trimming cut 8 bases from V and 2 bases from J; bases unmatched to any gene: 5. The CDR3 loop is CASGQGVTYEQYF. In DNA form, the CDR3 reads TGTGCCAGCGGACAGGGCGTCACCTACGAGCAGTACTTC.

The rearrangement joins TRBV30 to TRBJ1-6, with 8 bases identical to TRBD1. Germline CDR1 GTSNPN, CDR2 SVGIG (reference sequence). The CDR3 loop spans 13 amino acids. The V and J ends lost 4 bases and 10 bases, in that order; junction bases with no gene match: 6. As DNA, the CDR3 is TGTGCCTGGAACGGACAGGGTAACTCACCCCTCCACTTT. It encodes CAWNGQGNSPLHF.

The chain uses TRBV6-5 and TRBJ2-7; the match to TRBD1 covers 7 bases. V was clipped by 9 bases and J by 6 bases; unmatched bases: 5. CDR3 length: 11 residues. Germline V gene data show CDR1 as MNHEY and CDR2 as SVGAGI. The DNA for the CDR3 is TGTGCCAGTCGAAGACAGGGCGAGCAGTACTTC. It specifies CASRRQGEQYF.

The CDR3: CAWAAGNSYEQYF. Here the CDR3 DNA reads TGTGCCTGGGCGGCGGGGAATTCCTACGAGCAGTACTTC. This chain links TRBV30 with TRBJ2-7; TRBD2 might be the D (6 bases). This CDR3 spans 13 amino acids. Trimming stripped 5 bases from V and 1 base from J, with 12 bases between. Germline values: CDR1 GTSNPN, CDR2 SVGIG (reference sequence).

The chain links TRBV9 to TRBJ2-7, with a tentative D call TRBD1 (6 bases). Germline CDR1 is SGDLS and CDR2 is YYNGEE. Trimming left V 4 bases short and J 7 bases short, with 21 bases between. There are 15 residues in the CDR3. The CDR3 region has the DNA TGTGCCAGCAGCACGGGGACAACTCCCCGGAGTGAGCAGTACTTC. Translation gives CASSTGTTPRSEQYF.

The chain is built from TRBV19 and TRBJ1-2, with TRBD1 identical over 10 bases. Germline values: CDR1 LNHDA, CDR2 SQIVND (reference sequence). The CDR3 is 16 residues long. With V trimmed by 10 bases and J by 2 bases, 13 bases remained unmatched. CDR3 loop: CATFTGTGARNYGYTF. Here the CDR3 DNA reads TGTGCCACCTTTACCGGGACAGGGGCGCGAAACTATGGCTACACCTTC.

The V call is TRBV4-1, the J call TRBJ1-5; D unclear. The ends were cut back, 0 bases at V and 3 bases at J, with 12 bases in the middle. The CDR3 has 16 amino acids. Germline V lookup: CDR1 MGHRA, CDR2 YSYEKL. The CDR3, as DNA: TGCGCCAGCAGCCAAGAAAGAGTTGAGAACAATCAGCCCCAGCATTTT. As protein: CASSQERVENNQPQHF.

This clone was detected only once. V usage is TRBV7-9 and J usage is TRBJ2-7; D is possibly TRBD2 (6 bases). Germline V gives CDR1 SEHNR, CDR2 FQNEAQ (reference sequence). The CDR3 spans 14 residues. Deletions cut 1 base from V and 4 bases from J, with 11 bases between. The CDR3 DNA reads as TGTGCCAGCAGCTTAGGCGGGGCCGGATACGAGCAGTACTTC. Encoded protein: CASSLGGAGYEQYF. The full variable domain, completed using reference TRBV7-9 and TRBJ2-7, is DTGVSQNPRHKITKRGQNVTFRCDPISEHNRLYWYRQTLGQGPEFLTYFQNEAQLEKSRLLSDRFSAERPKGSFSTLEIQRTEQGDSAMYLCASSLGGAGYEQYFGPGTRLTVT.

The sample holds a few counts of this clone. The gene calls are TRBV7-9 and TRBJ1-4; maybe TRBD1 (6 bases). This CDR3 has 14 residues. V lost 4 bases and J 0 bases, leaving 6 bases between the germline ends. Per germline, CDR1 SEHNR and CDR2 FQNEAQ (reference sequence). CDR3 sequence (DNA): TGTGCCAGCAGCTGGACAGCAACTAATGAAAAACTGTTTTTT. This sequence encodes CASSWTATNEKLFF.

The J gene is TRBJ2-5, the V gene TRBV2; TRBD1 matches at 8 bases. Germline V gives CDR1 SNHLY, CDR2 FYNNEI. The CDR3 covers 14 residues. After removal of 4 bases from V and 6 bases from J, the junction contained 7 bases not matched to a gene. CDR3 region: CASSGQGWSKTQYF. In DNA form, the CDR3 reads TGTGCCAGCAGTGGACAGGGGTGGTCGAAGACCCAGTACTTC. The whole variable domain, remainder taken from reference TRBV2 and TRBJ2-5, is EPEVTQTPSHQVTQMGQEVILRCVPISNHLYFYWYRQILGQKVEFLVSFYNNEISEKSEIFDDQFSVERPDGSNFTLKIRSTKLEDSAMYFCASSGQGWSKTQYFGPGTRLLVL.

In nucleotides, the CDR3 is TGTGCCACCAGCAGACCTGGACTCCAAGAGACCCAGTACTTC. It is translated as CATSRPGLQETQYF. The V gene is TRBV15, the J gene TRBJ2-5, with a tentative D call TRBD2 (5 bases). CDR3 size: 14 residues. Germline CDR1 is LNHNV and CDR2 is YYDKDF (reference sequence). Trimming removed 2 bases from V and 1 base from J, with 8 bases in between.

This sequence joins TRBV2 and TRBJ1-1, with a weak D call TRBD1 (6 bases). The germline CDR1 and CDR2 sequences are SNHLY and FYNNEI. Between the trimmed V and J ends, which lost 5 bases and 4 bases, there was a span of 14 bases. This CDR3 comprises 14 residues. The CDR3 here is CASSLQGGSTEAFF. As DNA, the CDR3 is TGTGCCAGCAGTCTACAGGGCGGGAGCACTGAAGCTTTCTTT.

The chain links TRBV7-3 to TRBJ2-1, with D possibly TRBD1 on 5 matching bases. This CDR3 spans 15 amino acids. V lost 6 bases and J lost 0, with 12 bases in between. Germline CDR1 is SGHTA and CDR2 is FQGTGA. CDR3 in amino acids: CASRQTGSSYNEQFF. Here the CDR3 DNA reads TGTGCCAGCAGGCAAACAGGTTCCTCCTACAATGAGCAGTTCTTC. The full variable domain, with the rest looked up from reference TRBV7-3 and TRBJ2-1, is GAGVSQTPSNKVTEKGKYVELRCDPISGHTALYWYRQSLGQGPEFLIYFQGTGAADDSGLPNDRFFAVRPEGSVSTLKIQRTERGDSAVYLCASRQTGSSYNEQFFGPGTRLTVL.

The chain couples TRBV7-2 to TRBJ1-2; D perhaps matches TRBD1 (5 bases). Germline V gene sequence: CDR1 SGHTA, CDR2 FQGNSA. V was pared by 5 bases and J by 4 bases, with 11 bases between. This CDR3 comprises 13 residues. CDR3 sequence: CASSPGGTYGYTF. The CDR3 DNA reads TGTGCCAGCAGCCCCGGCGGGACCTATGGCTACACCTTC.

CDR3 protein: CASKPKGSSGNTIYF. CDR3 sequence (DNA): TGCGCCAGCAAGCCAAAGGGGTCATCCGGAAACACCATATATTTT. The chain links TRBV4-1 to TRBJ1-3; weak D call: TRBD1 (5 bases). Germline V CDR1 and CDR2: MGHRA, YSYEKL. The V end was cut by 7 bases, the J end by 4 bases, with 17 bases between. This CDR3 comprises 15 residues.

The rearrangement joins TRBV25-1 to TRBJ1-2; 7 nucleotides agree with TRBD1. The V and J ends lost 6 bases and 7 bases, in that order; junction bases with no gene match: 8. CDR3 length: 13 amino acids. The germline V gene encodes CDR1 MGHDK and CDR2 SYGVNS. CDR3 sequence: CASSFLTGAGYTF. The CDR3 bases are TGTGCCAGCAGCTTCCTTACAGGGGCTGGCTACACCTTC.

Remarks on this clone: Being one base from a much bigger clone, this may be a read error. The sample has other DNA sequences that encode this CDR3 too. The V and J genes are TRBV9 and TRBJ2-1; D uncertain. The V gene lost 0 bases and the J gene lost 5 bases, with 3 bases spanning the gap. The CDR3 sequence is 12 residues long. The germline V gene has CDR1 SGDLS and CDR2 YYNGEE. Here the CDR3 reads CASSVADNEQFF. The CDR3 DNA follows: TGTGCCAGCAGCGTAGCAGACAATGAGCAGTTCTTC. Full variable domain (remainder filled in from reference TRBV9 and TRBJ2-1): DSGVTQTPKHLITATGQRVTLRCSPRSGDLSVYWYQQSLDQGLQFLIQYYNGEERAKGNILERFSAQQFPDLHSELNLSSLELGDSALYFCASSVADNEQFFGPGTRLTVL.

This chain links TRBV19 with TRBJ1-2, with 10 bases that match TRBD1. The CDR3 is 14 residues long. Germline lookup yields CDR1 LNHDA and CDR2 SQIVND (reference sequence). V lost 5 bases to trimming and J lost 3 bases; unmatched junction nucleotides: 3. DNA for the CDR3: TGTGCCAGTAGTGACAGGGGGCAGTACTATGGCTACACCTTC. Its protein is CASSDRGQYYGYTF.

The chain couples TRBV7-9 to TRBJ2-2; weak D call: TRBD2 (5 bases). The germline V gene encodes CDR1 SEHNR and CDR2 FQNEAQ (reference sequence). V lost 0 bases, J lost 0 bases, and 14 bases lay in between. The CDR3 runs to 18 residues. The DNA for the CDR3 is TGTGCCAGCAGCTTAGCGGCGGTCCGGACTCCGAACACCGGGGAGCTGTTTTTT. Amino acids: CASSLAAVRTPNTGELFF.

The J gene is TRBJ1-5, the V gene TRBV5-6; D gene unclear. The CDR3 length is 15 residues. Germline lookup yields CDR1 SGHDT and CDR2 YYEEEE. V shed 4 bases and J shed 0 bases, with 11 bases lying between them. The CDR3 DNA is TGTGCCAGCAGCCAACAGCCTTATAGCAATCAGCCCCAGCATTTT. Its translation: CASSQQPYSNQPQHF. The full variable domain, rest sourced from reference TRBV5-6 and TRBJ1-5, is DAGVTQSPTHLIKTRGQQVTLRCSPKSGHDTVSWYQQALGQGPQFIFQYYEEEERQRGNFPDRFSGHQFPNYSSELNVNALLLGDSALYLCASSQQPYSNQPQHFGDGTRLSIL.

The chain links TRBV28 to TRBJ1-4; D is perhaps TRBD1 (6 bases). CDR1 is MDHEN, CDR2 SYDVKM, per germline. This CDR3 comprises 15 residues. Trimming left V 5 bases short and J 7 bases short, with 17 bases between. The CDR3 sequence: CASSPAWGLREKLFF. The DNA of the CDR3 is TGTGCCAGCAGTCCCGCCTGGGGGCTACGTGAAAAACTGTTTTTT.

V gene TRBV20-1 combines with J gene TRBJ1-1; D gene ambiguous. CDR3 length: 12 amino acids. The germline V gene encodes CDR1 DFQATT and CDR2 SNEGSKA (reference sequence). Trimming shortened V by 3 bases and J by 1 base, and 6 bases separated the two germline ends. The CDR3 nucleotides read TGCAGTGCTAGTCAGGCGAACACTGAAGCTTTCTTT. Its translation: CSASQANTEAFF.

The rearrangement links TRBV7-6 to TRBJ1-1; TRBD1 is a possible D gene (5 bases). CDR1 is SGHVS and CDR2 is FNYEAQ in the germline V gene. V was cut by 5 bases and J by 4 bases, with 11 bases left in between. The CDR3 sequence is 13 residues long. The CDR3 DNA reads TGTGCCAGCAGCCGGGGGGAGAGCACTGAAGCTTTCTTT. Its protein product is CASSRGESTEAFF.

This rearrangement joins TRBV25-1 to TRBJ1-1, with 8 bases matching TRBD1. The V segment lost 5 bases and the J segment 2 bases; nucleotides outside the gene matches: 7. The CDR3 contains 15 residues. CDR1 MGHDK and CDR2 SYGVNS come from the germline V gene. The CDR3 protein is CASSNSGQGNTEAFF. The CDR3 DNA is TGTGCCAGCAGTAACTCTGGACAGGGAAACACTGAAGCTTTCTTT.

This rearrangement joins TRBV5-1 to TRBJ2-5, with 9 positions matching TRBD1. V gave up 5 bases and J gave up 1 base; unmatched junction bases: 6. Germline-derived CDR1 and CDR2 are SGHRS and YFSETQ. The CDR3 contains 15 residues. This CDR3 is CASSRGQGGQETQYF. The CDR3, as DNA: TGCGCCAGCAGTCGGGGACAGGGAGGCCAAGAGACCCAGTACTTC.

The J gene is TRBJ1-6, the V gene TRBV18; D uncertain. Germline lookup yields CDR1 KGHSH and CDR2 LQKENI. V lost 3 bases to trimming and J lost 4 bases, with 7 bases between them. CDR3 length: 14 residues. The CDR3 coding sequence is TGTGCCAGCTCACCGGGAGTTTATAATTCACCCCTCCACTTT. Amino acids: CASSPGVYNSPLHF.

This clone was recorded only once. The CDR3 reads CASSYGQSSYNEQFF. The CDR3, as DNA: TGTGCCAGCAGTTACGGGCAGAGCTCCTACAATGAGCAGTTCTTC. The V call is TRBV6-2 or TRBV6-3, the J call TRBJ2-1, with D hard to call. Trimming took 2 bases from V and 0 from J, leaving 8 bases between them. The CDR3 has 15 residues. CDR1 MNHEY and CDR2 SVGEGT come from the germline V gene.

V usage is TRBV4-2 and J usage is TRBJ2-6; D gene unclear. The CDR3 is made up of 16 amino acids. The germline gives CDR1 LGHNA, CDR2 YNFKEQ. With 0 bases removed from V and 0 bases from J, the gap between germline ends came to 6 bases. CDR3 bases: TGTGCCAGCAGCCAAGACTTACTCTCTGGGGCCAACGTCCTGACTTTC. The encoded protein is CASSQDLLSGANVLTF.